The 19 T cell receptor beta chains reported below all come from one sample, sequenced in a study of shared clonotypes between healthy human individuals. Clones were sequenced by immunoSEQ multiplex PCR, and TCRdb holds only the in-frame ones, with some missing. The sample includes 2 million to 2.5 million clones, more than 80% of them seen just once. Sequenced material: naive CD4+ T cells from PBMCs. Subset denoted: CD45RA+ positively selected. The origin of the receptors is a man aged 18 to 30 in good health. Some clones in this sample may be carry-over from other donors' samples.

The chain recombines TRBV4-1 with TRBJ2-1, with TRBD1 as a possible D gene (6 bases). The CDR3 runs to 14 residues. CDR1 and CDR2 from the germline V gene are MGHRA and YSYEKL. Trimming took off 7 bases at V and 8 bases at J, with 18 bases between the two ends. Written as DNA, the CDR3 is TGCGCCAGCAAACCGGGACGCCCAGGGGATGAGCAGTTCTTC. Translating it yields CASKPGRPGDEQFF.

The rearrangement uses TRBV29-1 and TRBJ2-7; D not resolved. Trimming took 6 bases from V and 3 from J, leaving 15 bases between them. CDR1 and CDR2 (germline): SQVTM, ANQGSEA. The CDR3 consists of 13 residues. CDR3 nucleotide sequence: TGCAGCGTCGCACCTACGTACCGCTACGAGCAGTACTTC. This encodes CSVAPTYRYEQYF.

The chain combines TRBV27 with TRBJ1-5; D remains ambiguous. Germline V gene lookup returns CDR1 MNHEY and CDR2 SMNVEV (reference sequence). V lost 1 base to trimming and J lost 4 bases, with 14 bases between them. CDR3 size: 16 residues. CDR3 residues: CASSLFGVVGNQPQHF. CDR3 bases: TGTGCCAGCAGTTTATTTGGTGTGGTGGGGAATCAGCCCCAGCATTTT.

The V gene is TRBV6-5, the J gene TRBJ2-7; D is perhaps TRBD1 (6 bases). Germline CDR1 is MNHEY and CDR2 is SVGAGI. Trimming left V 9 bases short and J 3 bases short, with 12 bases between. This CDR3 comprises 12 residues. CDR3 residues: CASRQGFYEQYF. CDR3 sequence (DNA): TGTGCCAGTCGGCAGGGGTTCTACGAGCAGTACTTC.

This chain connects TRBV9 to TRBJ2-1; tentatively, D is TRBD1 or TRBD2 (6 bases each). V lost 4 bases to trimming and J lost 4 bases, with 18 bases between them. CDR3 length equals 16 residues. The V gene's germline CDR1 is SGDLS and CDR2 YYNGEE. The CDR3: CASSSLKGGEYNEQFF. In DNA form, the CDR3 reads TGTGCCAGCAGCTCGCTAAAGGGGGGAGAGTACAATGAGCAGTTCTTC.

This chain joins TRBV5-4 and TRBJ1-2; D is uncertain. From germline, CDR1 is SGHNT and CDR2 YYREEE (reference sequence). Trimming shortened V by 4 bases and J by 3 bases, and 16 bases separated the two germline ends. The CDR3 length is 15 residues. The CDR3 DNA sequence: TGTGCCAGCAGCCCCTCGGCGGTCACTTACTATGGCTACACCTTC. Its translation is CASSPSAVTYYGYTF.

This chain links TRBV7-2 with TRBJ1-1, with no clear D. The V gene's germline CDR1 is SGHTA and CDR2 FQGNSA. The CDR3 covers 14 residues. V lost 3 bases and J 8 bases, leaving 16 bases between the germline ends. CDR3 nucleotide sequence: TGTGCCAGCAGCTTGAGCAGGAGCAACTCCGAAGCTTTCTTT. Translation: CASSLSRSNSEAFF. Based on the CDR3 plus reference TRBV7-2 and TRBJ1-1, the full variable domain is GAGVSQSPSNKVTEKGKDVELRCDPISGHTALYWYRQSLGQGLEFLIYFQGNSAPDKSGLPSDRFSAERTGGSVSTLTIQRTQQEDSAVYLCASSLSRSNSEAFFGQGTRLTVV.

The chain recombines TRBV7-8 with TRBJ2-3; 7 bases agree with TRBD1. Germline loops: CDR1 SGHVS, CDR2 FQNEAQ. The CDR3 has 15 residues. Trimming removed 4 bases from V and 6 bases from J; junction bases left unmatched: 10. As DNA, the CDR3 is TGTGCCAGCAGCTCCTGGGACAGCGTATGGGATACGCAGTATTTT. The encoded protein is CASSSWDSVWDTQYF.

The rearrangement uses TRBV4-1 and TRBJ2-3, with D perhaps TRBD1 (5 bases). V was clipped by 4 bases and J by 5 bases, with 13 bases between them. The CDR3 runs to 14 residues. Germline V gene data show CDR1 as MGHRA and CDR2 as YSYEKL. CDR3 in DNA: TGCGCCAGCAGCCCTCCAGGGTCGATAGATACGCAGTATTTT. This translates into CASSPPGSIDTQYF.

The genes are TRBV5-4 and TRBJ2-1; perhaps TRBD2 as D (6 bases). Germline values: CDR1 SGHNT, CDR2 YYREEE (reference sequence). V was shortened by 5 bases and J by 7 bases, with 22 bases between the two germline ends. This CDR3 has 16 residues. CDR3 residues: CASSPISRSSGNEQFF. In nucleotides, the CDR3 is TGTGCCAGCAGTCCTATTTCGCGTAGTAGCGGAAATGAGCAGTTCTTC.

The chain combines TRBV6-6 with TRBJ1-5; 9 nucleotides line up with TRBD1. With 2 bases clipped from V and 6 bases from J, the junction kept 8 bases outside the gene matches. Germline V gene sequence: CDR1 MNHNY, CDR2 SVGAGI (reference sequence). The CDR3 totals 16 residues. CDR3: CASSYQQGAGFQPQHF. Here the CDR3 DNA reads TGTGCCAGCAGTTACCAACAGGGGGCAGGTTTTCAGCCCCAGCATTTT.

The chain combines TRBV19 with TRBJ2-5; D remains unclear. The length of the CDR3 is 13 residues. Deletions cut 5 bases from V and 5 bases from J, with 12 bases between. Germline V lookup: CDR1 LNHDA, CDR2 SQIVND (reference sequence). For the CDR3, the DNA is TGTGCCAGTAGTTCCCCCCCAGTCGAGACCCAGTACTTC. It is translated as CASSSPPVETQYF.

The V call is TRBV7-9, the J call TRBJ1-2; D is unclear. Trimming cost V 7 bases and J 8 bases, with 20 bases left between them. Per the germline V gene, CDR1 is SEHNR and CDR2 is FQNEAQ (reference sequence). The CDR3 consists of 14 residues. The CDR3 region is CASTEGAGSSGYTF. CDR3 in DNA: TGTGCCAGCACCGAGGGCGCAGGTTCATCAGGCTACACCTTC.

Turning to this clone: The same CDR3 also results from other DNA sequences found in this sample. CDR3 sequence: CASSLFASSYNEQFF. The CDR3 bases are TGTGCCAGCAGCTTGTTCGCAAGCTCCTACAATGAGCAGTTCTTC. The chain uses TRBV5-6 and TRBJ2-1; D is unresolved. Trimming cost V 1 base and J 0 bases, with 8 bases left between them. The CDR3 loop spans 15 amino acids. CDR1 is SGHDT, CDR2 YYEEEE, per germline.

The chain combines TRBV10-3 with TRBJ2-1; no firm D call. This CDR3 is 13 amino acids long. Germline V CDR1 and CDR2: ENHRY, SYGVKD. The V gene lost 7 bases and the J gene lost 0 bases, with 7 bases spanning the gap. For the CDR3, the DNA is TGTGCCATCAAGTCTAGCTCCTACAATGAGCAGTTCTTC. It is translated as CAIKSSSYNEQFF.

The chain uses TRBV11-2 and TRBJ2-2; the D gene is possibly TRBD1 (5 bases). The V and J ends lost 5 bases and 0 bases respectively, with 13 bases between them. The CDR3 runs 16 residues. CDR1 and CDR2 (germline): SGHAT, FQNNGV. As DNA, the CDR3 is TGTGCCAGCAGCCGTACAGGATTTACGAACACCGGGGAGCTGTTTTTT. Translation gives CASSRTGFTNTGELFF.

V usage is TRBV7-2 and J usage is TRBJ2-5, with 7 bases matching TRBD1. The germline V gene has CDR1 SGHTA and CDR2 FQGNSA. V shed 1 base and J 4 bases; nucleotides not matched to a gene: 3. The CDR3 contains 14 residues. The CDR3 sequence: CASSLEYRGETQYF. The CDR3 bases are TGTGCCAGCAGCTTAGAGTACAGGGGAGAGACCCAGTACTTC.

As regards this clone: The sample carries other DNA sequences with the same CDR3. The chain couples TRBV28 to TRBJ2-1, with a tentative D call TRBD1 (6 bases). CDR1 and CDR2 (germline): MDHEN, SYDVKM. V was shortened by 6 bases and J by 4 bases, with 10 bases between the two germline ends. This CDR3 has 13 amino acids. The CDR3 sequence is CASRAGQYNEQFF. CDR3 nucleotides: TGTGCCAGCAGGGCCGGACAGTACAATGAGCAGTTCTTC. Variable domain in full (rest from reference TRBV28 and TRBJ2-1): DVKVTQSSRYLVKRTGEKVFLECVQDMDHENMFWYRQDPGLGLRLIYFSYDVKMKEKGDIPEGYSVSREKKERFSLILESASTNQTSMYLCASRAGQYNEQFFGPGTRLTVL.

This clone was counted between two and nine times. V is TRBV30 and J is TRBJ1-2, with TRBD1 matching 8 bases. Germline V CDR1 and CDR2: GTSNPN, SVGIG (reference sequence). The CDR3 is made up of 13 amino acids. Trimming at V came to 6 bases and at J to 7 bases, leaving 10 bases not matched to a gene. CDR3 DNA: TGTGCCTGCGGACAGGGATCGGACCTTGGCTACACCTTC. Protein product: CACGQGSDLGYTF.